This entry lists 27 T cell receptor beta chains sequenced from one sample in a study of cytomegalovirus exposure and HLA in healthy donors. The PCR had 60 Vbeta and 13 Jbeta primers. Profiling relied on immunoSEQ multiplex PCR, and the TCRdb table lists in-frame clones only, not all of them. The repertoire shows about 79,000 clones; the top ten hold roughly 5%. Sequencing was done on a sample of PBMCs. These receptors originate from a young man in good health and CMV-seronegative.

V gene TRBV10-2 combines with J gene TRBJ1-5; 10 nucleotides align to TRBD1. The ends lost 6 bases at V and 0 bases at J; junction bases unmatched: 8. The CDR3 spans 17 residues. CDR1 WSHSY and CDR2 SAAADI come from the germline V gene. The CDR3 DNA is TGCGCCAGCAGCTGGACAGGGGGACCGTATAGCAATCAGCCCCAGCATTTT. This translates into CASSWTGGPYSNQPQHF.

The chain joins TRBV7-9 to TRBJ2-5; 7 bases are a match to TRBD2. The CDR3 is made up of 18 amino acids. Germline CDR1 reads SEHNR; CDR2 reads FQNEAQ (reference sequence). Trimming cost V 5 bases and J 7 bases; bases outside gene matches: 22. CDR3 DNA: TGTGCCAGCAGCGGAGGAGGGTGGGACTACACTCAAGAGGCGACCCAGTACTTC. This sequence encodes CASSGGGWDYTQEATQYF.

This chain uses TRBV11-3 with TRBJ2-3, with 8 bases aligning to TRBD1. The CDR3 sequence is 19 residues long. V shed 7 bases and J 6 bases; nucleotides not matched to a gene: 24. Germline assignment: CDR1 SGHNT and CDR2 YENEEA. The CDR3 DNA reads TGTGCCAGCAAGGCCAGGGCAGGGGGCGCGTTCATATCTTTGGATACGCAGTATTTT. This sequence encodes CASKARAGGAFISLDTQYF.

V gene TRBV27 combines with J gene TRBJ2-1; 8 bases fit TRBD2. The CDR3 spans 16 residues. The J segment lost 1 base and the V segment lost 2 bases, leaving 4 bases of the junction unmatched. Germline-derived CDR1 and CDR2 are MNHEY and SMNVEV (reference sequence). The CDR3 DNA sequence: TGTGCCAGCAGTTTAGGGCGGGAGGCTTCCTACAATGAGCAGTTCTTC. Encoded protein: CASSLGREASYNEQFF.

This chain uses TRBV4-2 with TRBJ1-3; D possibly corresponds to TRBD1 (6 bases). Trimming pared 7 bases from V and 4 bases from J, leaving 14 bases between. Germline-derived CDR1 and CDR2 are LGHNA and YNFKEQ. The CDR3 is made up of 14 amino acids. Here the CDR3 reads CASTPRDMGNTIYF. CDR3 DNA: TGTGCCAGCACCCCCCGGGACATGGGAAACACCATATATTTT.

The chain has TRBV29-1 and TRBJ2-2, with 12 bases matching TRBD2. The CDR3 has 16 amino acids. The germline V gene encodes CDR1 SQVTM and CDR2 ANQGSEA. Trimming took 1 base from V and 5 from J; bases not matched to a gene: 5. This CDR3 reads CSVEGGLAGFTGELFF. DNA for the CDR3: TGCAGCGTTGAAGGCGGACTAGCGGGATTTACCGGGGAGCTGTTTTTT.

The genes are TRBV6-5 and TRBJ2-3; 10 positions match TRBD2. Looked up from germline, CDR1 is MNHEY and CDR2 is SVGAGI. V lost 7 bases, J lost 10 bases, and 11 bases stayed unmatched. The CDR3 extends over 14 amino acids. The CDR3 sequence is CASKRGGLSVAQYF. The CDR3 nucleotides read TGTGCCAGCAAGCGGGGGGGCCTCTCGGTTGCGCAGTATTTT.

The V and J genes are TRBV4-3 and TRBJ2-1; D is perhaps TRBD1 (5 bases). The germline V gene has CDR1 LGHNA and CDR2 YSLEER. The ends were cut back, 1 base at V and 4 bases at J, with 11 bases in the middle. The CDR3 is 15 residues long. In DNA form, the CDR3 reads TGCGCCAGCAGCCAAGGACAGACGACTTACAATGAGCAGTTCTTC. This encodes CASSQGQTTYNEQFF.

V is TRBV9 and J is TRBJ2-1; D call uncertain. V was pared by 3 bases and J by 9 bases, with 13 bases between. Germline V gene sequence: CDR1 SGDLS, CDR2 YYNGEE. This CDR3 is built from 13 residues. CDR3 sequence reads: CASSGHGSGEQFF. In DNA, the CDR3 is TGTGCCAGCAGCGGCCATGGTTCCGGTGAGCAGTTCTTC.

The chain couples TRBV2 to TRBJ2-7; D remains ambiguous. The germline V and J ends were trimmed by 8 bases and 2 bases, with 13 bases remaining between them. CDR3 length: 13 amino acids. The germline V gene encodes CDR1 SNHLY and CDR2 FYNNEI. The CDR3 DNA sequence: TGTGCCAGCGAGGCCCCCTGGGCCTACGAGCAGTACTTC. As protein: CASEAPWAYEQYF.

The rearrangement links TRBV19 to TRBJ2-1; possibly TRBD2 for D (6 bases). V lost 5 bases and J lost 9, with 14 bases in between. Germline CDR1 reads LNHDA; CDR2 reads SQIVND (reference sequence). The CDR3 runs 13 residues. The CDR3 reads CASSAAVGGEQFF. The CDR3 region has the DNA TGTGCCAGTAGTGCGGCGGTGGGGGGTGAGCAGTTCTTC.

This rearrangement joins TRBV12-5 to TRBJ2-3; 10 nucleotides align to TRBD2. The trim removed 5 bases at V and 0 bases at J, leaving 5 bases unmatched. The CDR3 is 16 residues long. CDR1 is LGHNT and CDR2 is FRNRAP in the germline V gene. This CDR3 reads CASGKGTSASTDTQYF. The CDR3 DNA follows: TGTGCTAGTGGTAAAGGGACTAGCGCTAGCACAGATACGCAGTATTTT.

V and J are TRBV7-3 and TRBJ2-2; 9 bases line up with TRBD2. This CDR3 comprises 15 residues. Losses at the gene ends were 5 bases for V and 1 base for J; bases not matched to a gene: 2. Germline CDR1 SGHTA, CDR2 FQGTGA. CDR3 bases: TGTGCCAGCAGCCCAGCGGGGGGGAACACCGGGGAGCTGTTTTTT. Amino acids: CASSPAGGNTGELFF.

J is TRBJ2-4 and V is TRBV4-3; D perhaps matches TRBD2 (7 bases). CDR3 length: 16 amino acids. CDR1 and CDR2 from the germline V gene are LGHNA and YSLEER. V was shortened by 1 base and J by 6 bases, with 16 bases between the two germline ends. The CDR3 bases are TGCGCCAGCAGCCAAGTAGGGGGGGCCGGCGGAAACATTCAGTACTTC. Its protein product is CASSQVGGAGGNIQYF.

V and J are TRBV13 and TRBJ2-7; the match to TRBD1 covers 7 bases. Germline assignment: CDR1 PRHDT and CDR2 FYEKMQ (reference sequence). The V gene end was trimmed by 9 bases and the J gene end by 7 bases; junction bases not matched to a gene: 12. This CDR3 contains 13 residues. In DNA form, the CDR3 reads TGTGCCAGGGGGTCCGACAGGGCGGTTGAGCAGTACTTC. Translation: CARGSDRAVEQYF.

V is TRBV5-6 and J is TRBJ2-3; tentative D call: TRBD1 (5 bases). V was pared by 6 bases and J by 2 bases, with 10 bases between. Germline assignment: CDR1 SGHDT and CDR2 YYEEEE. This CDR3 is built from 13 residues. CDR3 nucleotides: TGTGCCAGCAACACACAGGTCACAGATACGCAGTATTTT. It encodes CASNTQVTDTQYF. The entire variable domain, with the rest obtained from reference TRBV5-6 and TRBJ2-3, is as follows: DAGVTQSPTHLIKTRGQQVTLRCSPKSGHDTVSWYQQALGQGPQFIFQYYEEEERQRGNFPDRFSGHQFPNYSSELNVNALLLGDSALYLCASNTQVTDTQYFGPGTRLTVL.

The chain carries TRBV9 and TRBJ2-5; 14 bases line up with TRBD2. Trimming took 4 bases from V and 2 from J; bases not matched to a gene: 7. Germline V gene sequence: CDR1 SGDLS, CDR2 YYNGEE. The CDR3 contains 17 residues. Written as DNA, the CDR3 is TGTGCCAGCAGCATCGGGACTAGCGGGAGTTTACAAGAGACCCAGTACTTC. Its protein product is CASSIGTSGSLQETQYF.

The chain is built from TRBV10-3 and TRBJ2-5; TRBD1 agrees at 7 bases. CDR1 ENHRY and CDR2 SYGVKD come from the germline V gene. The trim removed 4 bases at V and 3 bases at J, leaving 2 bases unmatched. This CDR3 is built from 13 residues. This CDR3 reads CAISAGGEETQYF. The CDR3, as DNA: TGTGCCATCAGTGCAGGGGGTGAAGAGACCCAGTACTTC.

The rearrangement links TRBV6-6 to TRBJ1-5; possibly TRBD1 for D (5 bases). This CDR3 comprises 12 residues. The germline V gene has CDR1 MNHNY and CDR2 SVGAGI (reference sequence). With 6 bases removed from V and 8 bases from J, the gap between germline ends came to 11 bases. CDR3: CASSGGDEPQHF. The CDR3 coding sequence is TGTGCCAGCAGCGGGGGGGATGAGCCCCAGCATTTT.

This chain connects TRBV5-6 to TRBJ1-2, with a weak D call TRBD1 (5 bases). Trimming shortened V by 5 bases and J by 2 bases, and 16 bases separated the two germline ends. The CDR3 is made up of 15 amino acids. Germline CDR1 SGHDT, CDR2 YYEEEE. CDR3 amino acids: CASRVSGLGNYGYTF. DNA for the CDR3: TGTGCCAGCAGAGTATCAGGGCTCGGAAACTATGGCTACACCTTC.

The rearrangement links TRBV6-1 to TRBJ1-2; D is perhaps TRBD1 (5 bases). The ends were cut back, 5 bases at V and 7 bases at J, with 14 bases in the middle. This CDR3 has 13 residues. Germline values: CDR1 MNHNS, CDR2 SASEGT. The CDR3: CASSPPGNRGYTF. For the CDR3, the DNA is TGTGCCAGCAGTCCCCCAGGGAATCGTGGCTACACCTTC.

The rearrangement links TRBV11-3 to TRBJ1-2; D is possibly TRBD1 (6 bases). The germline V and J ends were trimmed by 5 bases and 4 bases, with 17 bases remaining between them. The length of the CDR3 is 15 residues. The germline gives CDR1 SGHNT, CDR2 YENEEA. The CDR3 protein is CASSHRGGAGYGYTF. The CDR3 DNA is TGTGCCAGCAGCCACAGAGGGGGGGCGGGCTATGGCTACACCTTC.

V and J are TRBV19 and TRBJ2-6, with D perhaps matching TRBD1 (5 bases). The CDR3 length is 15 residues. Germline V gene sequence: CDR1 LNHDA, CDR2 SQIVND (reference sequence). Trimming left V 8 bases short and J 1 base short, with 12 bases between. In nucleotides, the CDR3 is TGTGCCAGTGGGCAGGGCTCGTCTGGGGCCAACGTCCTGACTTTC. Amino acids: CASGQGSSGANVLTF. The full variable domain, completed using reference TRBV19 and TRBJ2-6, is DGGITQSPKYLFRKEGQNVTLSCEQNLNHDAMYWYRQDPGQGLRLIYYSQIVNDFQKGDIAEGYSVSREKKESFPLTVTSAQKNPTAFYLCASGQGSSGANVLTFGAGSRLTVL.

This chain joins TRBV5-1 and TRBJ1-1; TRBD1 matches at 9 bases. This CDR3 region has 17 residues. Germline CDR1 is SGHRS and CDR2 is YFSETQ. V lost 4 bases to trimming and J lost 3 bases; unmatched junction nucleotides: 13. The CDR3 protein is CASSQGQGSGYDTEAFF. DNA for the CDR3: TGCGCCAGCAGCCAGGGACAGGGATCTGGGTACGACACTGAAGCTTTCTTT.

V and J are TRBV29-1 and TRBJ2-7, with 12 bases matching TRBD2. CDR1 is SQVTM, CDR2 ANQGSEA, per germline. This CDR3 comprises 14 residues. Germline trimming cut 6 bases from V and 2 bases from J; bases unmatched to any gene: 5. CDR3 in amino acids: CSVAGLAGPYEQYF. CDR3 bases: TGCAGCGTCGCGGGACTAGCGGGCCCCTACGAGCAGTACTTC.

The rearrangement uses TRBV5-1 and TRBJ2-5; a possible D gene is TRBD1 (5 bases). Germline CDR1 and CDR2: SGHRS and YFSETQ. The CDR3 runs 14 residues. Trimming shortened V by 1 base and J by 2 bases, and 9 bases separated the two germline ends. For the CDR3, the DNA is TGCGCCAGCAGCTTGCTACAGGAACAAGAGACCCAGTACTTC. Amino acids: CASSLLQEQETQYF.

On this clone itself: Its ends do not fully match the called genes, so a read error is possible. V gene TRBV27 combines with J gene TRBJ2-7, with TRBD1 identical over 10 bases. Germline lookup yields CDR1 MNHEY and CDR2 SMNVEV (reference sequence). The CDR3 totals 14 residues. The CDR3 is CASEEFDRGQLQDF. The CDR3 nucleotides are TGTGCCAGCGAGGAATTTGACAGGGGGCAGCTTCAGGACTTC.